A single T cell receptor beta chain is shown here with its context. The antigen is not known. TCRdb's table, derived via immunoSEQ multiplex PCR, lists solely in-frame clones and lacks some. In the table there are about 54,000 clones, less than 90% of which are singletons. The CDR3 consists of 15 residues. The germline CDR1 and CDR2 sequences are MDHEN and SYDVKM. The V end was cut by 6 bases, the J end by 10 bases, with 19 bases between. This sample is drawn from a study of T cell responses to AZD1222 COVID-19 vaccine. Regarding the study as a whole: After two AZD1222 doses, spike-specific TCR breadth and depth rose versus day 0. Across the whole spike, CD4 TCRs peaked at regions 160-218 and 743-854.

The clonotype was recovered from an adult who received the AZD1222 COVID-19 vaccine. The source was peripheral blood, collected 28 days after the second AZD1222 dose. This chain links TRBV28 with TRBJ1-6, with D possibly being TRBD1 (5 bases). CDR3 residues: CASSSPPGAESPLHF. CDR3 DNA: TGTGCCAGCAGCAGCCCCCCCGGGGCCGAGTCACCCCTCCACTTT.